This T cell receptor beta chain is drawn from a study of control samples from healthy donors and cancer patients. The V gene's germline CDR1 is LGHDT and CDR2 YNNKEL (reference sequence). The germline V and J ends were trimmed by 3 bases and 13 bases, with 10 bases remaining between them. CDR3 length: 11 residues. Using immunoSEQ multiplex PCR, the repertoire was profiled, and TCRdb retains in-frame clones only, with some absent. The table includes some 150,000 clones, 93% detected once. The chain uses TRBV3-1 (or the pseudogene TRBV3-2) and TRBJ2-4, with D possibly matching TRBD1 (6 bases). This sequence was found in a man over 45 in good health. The material sequenced was blood. The CDR3 nucleotides are TGTGCCAGCAGCCAGACAGGTCCCCAGTACTTC. Protein sequence: CASSQTGPQYF.